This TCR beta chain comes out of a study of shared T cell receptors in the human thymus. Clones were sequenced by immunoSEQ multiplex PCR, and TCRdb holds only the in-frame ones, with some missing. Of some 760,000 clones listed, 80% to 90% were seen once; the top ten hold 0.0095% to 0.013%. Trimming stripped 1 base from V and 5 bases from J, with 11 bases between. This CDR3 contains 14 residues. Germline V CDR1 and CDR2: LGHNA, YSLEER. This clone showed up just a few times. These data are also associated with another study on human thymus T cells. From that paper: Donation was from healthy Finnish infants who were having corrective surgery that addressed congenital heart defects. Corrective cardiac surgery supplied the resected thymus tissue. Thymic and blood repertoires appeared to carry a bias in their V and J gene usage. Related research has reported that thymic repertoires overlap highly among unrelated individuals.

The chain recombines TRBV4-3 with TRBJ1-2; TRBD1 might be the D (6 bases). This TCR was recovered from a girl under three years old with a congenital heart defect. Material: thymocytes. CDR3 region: CASSQGTDPYGYTF. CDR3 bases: TGCGCCAGCAGCCAAGGGACAGATCCGTATGGCTACACCTTC.